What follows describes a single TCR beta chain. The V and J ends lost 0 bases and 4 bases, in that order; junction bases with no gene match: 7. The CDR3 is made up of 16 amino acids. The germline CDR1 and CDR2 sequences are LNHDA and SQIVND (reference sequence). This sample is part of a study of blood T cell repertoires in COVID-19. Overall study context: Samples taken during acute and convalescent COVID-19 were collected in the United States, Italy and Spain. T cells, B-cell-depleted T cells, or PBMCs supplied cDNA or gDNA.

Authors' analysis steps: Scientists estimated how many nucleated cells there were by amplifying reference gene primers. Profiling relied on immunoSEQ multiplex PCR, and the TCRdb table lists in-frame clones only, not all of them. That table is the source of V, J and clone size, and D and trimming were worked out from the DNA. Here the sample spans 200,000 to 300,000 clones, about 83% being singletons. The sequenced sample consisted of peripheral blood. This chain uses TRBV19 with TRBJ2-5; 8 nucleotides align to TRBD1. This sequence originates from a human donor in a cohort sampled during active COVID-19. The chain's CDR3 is CASSIEAGGFLETQYF. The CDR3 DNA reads TGTGCCAGTAGTATAGAGGCAGGGGGCTTCTTAGAGACCCAGTACTTC.